The rows below give T cell receptor beta chains drawn from one sample of a study of T cell changes during pregnancy in multiple sclerosis. Method: immunoSEQ multiplex PCR; TCRdb's copy keeps in-frame clones and lacks some. This sample has 30,000 to 45,000 clones, with around 92% found just once. Sequencing used CD4+ T cells from peripheral blood mononuclear cells, obtained in the second trimester of pregnancy. The receptors were gathered from a female donor in good health, enrolled as a control in a pregnancy study. CDR3s include the opening cysteine and the closing phenylalanine or tryptophan. A D gene is named only where the DNA matches it firmly. Size values are once, few and many counts, or a class for expanded clones, and some rows have none.

abundance | d_gene | j_gene | v_gene | len | CDR3nt | CDR3aa
- | TRBD2 | TRBJ2-5 | TRBV4-2 | 18 | TGTGCCAGCAGCCTTGGACAGGGGACTAGCGGGGGACAAGAGACCCAGTACTTC | CASSLGQGTSGGQETQYF
- | - | TRBJ1-5 | TRBV2 | 14 | TGTGCCAGCAGGGAAACAGGGATTTGGCAGCCCCAGCATTTT | CASRETGIWQPQHF
- | TRBD1 | TRBJ1-3 | TRBV18 | 20 | TGTGCCAGCTCACCGCTAGGGACAGGGAGTAATGGACCGACTGGAAACACCATATATTTT | CASSPLGTGSNGPTGNTIYF
- | - | TRBJ1-2 | TRBV5-3 | 14 | TGTGCCAGAAAATTATCAGGGGCGAACTATGGCTACACCTTC | CARKLSGANYGYTF
- | TRBD1 | TRBJ2-7 | TRBV14 | 15 | TGTGCCAGCAGCGACTCCGGGACAGGGAGGCTCGAGCAGTACTTC | CASSDSGTGRLEQYF
- | TRBD2 | TRBJ2-2 | TRBV19 | 17 | TGTGCCAGTGAGGGACTAGCGGGAGGGCTGGGCACCGGGGAGCTGTTTTTT | CASEGLAGGLGTGELFF
- | - | TRBJ1-1 | TRBV15 | 15 | TGTGCCACCAGCAGAGATATGACAGCGAACACTGAAGCTTTCTTT | CATSRDMTANTEAFF
- | TRBD1 | TRBJ1-2 | TRBV5-4 | 15 | TGTGCCAGCAGCTTGGTAGGACAGGGGGCGCAAGGCTACACCTTC | CASSLVGQGAQGYTF
- | - | TRBJ1-2 | TRBV21-1 | 20 | TGTGCCAGCAGCCCCCGAAGGGCGGGAGGGACAGCCCGAGCTAACTATGGCTACACCTTC | CASSPRRAGGTARANYGYTF
- | - | TRBJ2-7 | TRBV6-1 | 12 | TGTGCCAGCAGTAGCCAAGTCTACGAGCAGTACTTC | CASSSQVYEQYF
- | TRBD2 | TRBJ2-7 | TRBV28 | 15 | TGTGCCAGCAGTACTAGCGGGAGGGCCGTTTACGAGCAGTACTTC | CASSTSGRAVYEQYF
- | - | TRBJ2-3 | TRBV19 | 20 | TGTGCCAGTAGCTTAAGGCTTATCCCGCGTGGGGAGGACCTCACAGATACGCAGTATTTT | CASSLRLIPRGEDLTDTQYF
once | - | TRBJ1-6 | TRBV10-3 | 14 | TGTGCCATCGGGCAGGGTGCCTATAATTCACCCCTCCACTTT | CAIGQGAYNSPLHF
- | - | TRBJ2-2 | TRBV5-6 | 16 | TGTGCCAGCAGCTCCCAAGGACTACGAGGTACCGGGGAGCTGTTTTTT | CASSSQGLRGTGELFF
- | - | TRBJ1-5 | TRBV6-5 | 14 | TGTGCCAGCAGTCCCCGCGGGGTAGTTCAGCCCCAGCATTTT | CASSPRGVVQPQHF
- | - | TRBJ2-1 | TRBV7-2 | 14 | TGTGCCAGCAGCACACGATCGGGTCCCCGTGAGCAGTTCTTC | CASSTRSGPREQFF
once | - | TRBJ2-5 | TRBV11-3 | 13 | TGTGCCAGCAGCTTGGAGGAGGGGGGGGCCCAGTACTTC | CASSLEEGGAQYF
- | - | TRBJ1-2 | TRBV4-1 | 13 | TGCGCCAGCAGGTCCACGGGGGAAGGAGGCTACACCTTC | CASRSTGEGGYTF
- | - | TRBJ2-7 | TRBV2 | 14 | TGTGCCTCCAGGAGGGACAGTAGCTCCTACGAGCAGTACTTC | CASRRDSSSYEQYF
once | - | TRBJ2-5 | TRBV4-2 | 15 | TGTGCCAGCAGCCAATCGGGCGGGATGCAAGAGACCCAGTACTTC | CASSQSGGMQETQYF
- | - | TRBJ2-6 | TRBV9 | 16 | TGTGCCAGCAGCGTAGCTACAGCTTCTGGGGCCAACGTCCTGACTTTC | CASSVATASGANVLTF
- | TRBD2 | TRBJ2-1 | TRBV2 | 14 | TGTGCCAGCAGGCGGACTAGCGGATACAATGAGCAGTTCTTC | CASRRTSGYNEQFF
- | TRBD2 | TRBJ2-5 | TRBV5-1 | 16 | TGCGCCAGCAGCTCCTTAGCGGGAGGGCCCCAAGAGACCCAGTACTTC | CASSSLAGGPQETQYF